Here is one T cell receptor (beta chain) with its context. TCRdb's table, derived via immunoSEQ multiplex PCR, lists solely in-frame clones and lacks some. The sample shows 25,000 to 35,000 clones, around nine tenths of them seen only once. These data originate in a study of T cell changes during pregnancy in multiple sclerosis. CDR1 and CDR2 from the germline V gene are MDHEN and SYDVKM. The ends lost 5 bases at V and 15 bases at J; junction bases unmatched: 10. The CDR3 extends over 13 amino acids. The chain couples TRBV28 to TRBJ1-6; 7 bases are shared with TRBD1. The clonotype comes from a female donor with multiple sclerosis, enrolled in a pregnancy study. This material consisted of CD8+ T cells from peripheral blood mononuclear cells, taken before pregnancy. CDR3 nucleotides: TGTGCCAGCAGTGCCCTACAGGGGAGTGACCTCCACTTT. Translating gives CASSALQGSDLHF.